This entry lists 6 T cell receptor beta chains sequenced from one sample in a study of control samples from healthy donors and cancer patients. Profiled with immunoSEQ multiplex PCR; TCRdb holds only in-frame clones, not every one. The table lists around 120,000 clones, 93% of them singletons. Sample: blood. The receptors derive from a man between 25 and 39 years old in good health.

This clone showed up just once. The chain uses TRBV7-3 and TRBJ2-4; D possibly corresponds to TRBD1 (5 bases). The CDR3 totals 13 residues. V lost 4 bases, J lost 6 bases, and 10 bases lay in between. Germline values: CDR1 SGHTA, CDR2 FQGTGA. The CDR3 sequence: CASSSDKGNIQYF. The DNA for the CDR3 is TGTGCCAGCAGCTCGGACAAGGGAAACATTCAGTACTTC.

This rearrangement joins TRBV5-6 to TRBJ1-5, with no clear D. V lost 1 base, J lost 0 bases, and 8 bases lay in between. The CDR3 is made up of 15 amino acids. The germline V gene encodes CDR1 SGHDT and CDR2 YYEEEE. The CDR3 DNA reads TGTGCCAGCAGCTTGATCGGTTTTAGCAATCAGCCCCAGCATTTT. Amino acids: CASSLIGFSNQPQHF.

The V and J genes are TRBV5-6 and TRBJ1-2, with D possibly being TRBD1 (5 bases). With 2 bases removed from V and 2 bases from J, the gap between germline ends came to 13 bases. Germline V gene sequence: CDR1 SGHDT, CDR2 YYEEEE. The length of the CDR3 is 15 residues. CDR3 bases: TGTGCCAGCAGCTTAAGTCTCAGGGTAAACTATGGCTACACCTTC. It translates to CASSLSLRVNYGYTF.

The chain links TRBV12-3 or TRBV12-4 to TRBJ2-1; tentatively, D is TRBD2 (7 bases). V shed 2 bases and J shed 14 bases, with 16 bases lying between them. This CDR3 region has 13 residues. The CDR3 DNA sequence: TGTGCCAGCAGTTTACTGGGGGGGGGCAGGGAGTTCTTC. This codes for CASSLLGGGREFF.

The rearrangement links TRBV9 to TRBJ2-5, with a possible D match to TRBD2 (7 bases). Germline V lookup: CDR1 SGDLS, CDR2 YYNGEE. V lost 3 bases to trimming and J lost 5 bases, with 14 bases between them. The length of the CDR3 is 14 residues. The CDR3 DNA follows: TGTGCCAGCAGCGGCCTAGGGAGGGGGGAGACCCAGTACTTC. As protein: CASSGLGRGETQYF.

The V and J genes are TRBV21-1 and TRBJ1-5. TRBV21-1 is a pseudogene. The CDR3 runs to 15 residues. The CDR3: CASSKVPGEVQPQHF. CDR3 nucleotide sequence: TGTGCCAGCAGCAAAGTCCCAGGGGAGGTACAGCCCCAGCATTTT.